This T cell receptor (beta chain) was obtained from a study of T-cell memory formation after mild COVID-19. Study at large: TCR clusters were largely donor specific.

Whole-study findings and limits: The finding that pre-infection memory included some responding clones suggested that cross-reactive memory joined.

TCRdb re-called the 5' RACE reads with MiXCR, one entry per CDR3 protein. This sample yields 95,000 to 120,000 distinct CDR3 sequences, of which roughly a sixth are seen a single time; approximately 5% belongs to the top ten. A remark on this clonotype: Its matching antigen is unknown.

Germline loops: CDR1 ENHRY, CDR2 SYGVKD. This CDR3 contains 13 residues. V lost 3 bases, J lost 5 bases, and 10 bases lay in between. Sequenced input: PBMCs or a T cell subset sorted from them (not recorded which). The sequence was obtained from a man between 18 and 35 years old who had mild COVID-19 (a few samples of this study predate the infection). Cell type and time point are not known. The chain links TRBV10-3 to TRBJ1-1; D is ambiguous. CDR3 residues: CAISEGGGTEAFF. The CDR3 region has the DNA TGTGCCATCAGTGAAGGAGGAGGGACTGAAGCTTTCTTT.